A selection of T cell receptor beta chains follows, all from one sample in a study of technical replicates of blood from a handful of donors. Libraries were prepared by immunoSEQ multiplex PCR; TCRdb keeps only in-frame clonotypes and omits some of them. This table holds approximately 88,000 clones, over 90% found once. Source material: T cells isolated from PBMCs. The receptors here all came from a human donor in good health. CDR3s include the opening cysteine and the closing phenylalanine or tryptophan. Fields, in order: clone size, V gene, J gene, D gene, CDR3 protein, CDR3 DNA. D genes are given only for firm matches. Clone size is given for some rows only: seen once, a few or many times, or a class if the clone is expanded.

>once|TRBV5-1|TRBJ2-7|TRBD1
CASSWDSSYEQYF
TGCGCCAGCAGCTGGGACAGCTCCTACGAGCAGTACTTC
>-|TRBV7-2|TRBJ1-5|-
CASSLANPGFSNQPQHF
TGTGCCAGCAGCTTAGCAAATCCGGGGTTTAGCAATCAGCCCCAGCATTTT
>-|TRBV7-9|TRBJ2-5|TRBD2
CASSFAPTSGGAIKETQYF
TGTGCCAGCAGCTTTGCCCCGACTAGCGGGGGGGCTATTAAAGAGACCCAGTACTTC
>-|TRBV5-4|TRBJ2-5|-
CASSSPRGEETQYF
TGTGCCAGCAGCAGCCCACGGGGAGAAGAGACCCAGTACTTC
>-|TRBV27|TRBJ2-2|-
CASRTGAGRGTGELFF
TGTGCCAGCAGGACGGGAGCAGGTCGGGGTACCGGGGAGCTGTTTTTT
>-|TRBV11-2|TRBJ2-3|TRBD2
CASSLGLAGDTQYF
TGTGCCAGCAGCTTAGGTCTAGCGGGGGATACGCAGTATTTT
>-|TRBV28|TRBJ2-5|TRBD2
CASSWTGTSGLNGETQYF
TGTGCCAGCAGTTGGACCGGGACTAGCGGGTTAAATGGAGAGACCCAGTACTTC
>-|TRBV7-8|TRBJ2-6|TRBD2
CASFRSGASGANVLTF
TGTGCCAGCTTCCGAAGCGGGGCCTCTGGGGCCAACGTCCTGACTTTC
>-|TRBV28|TRBJ2-1|TRBD2
CASSHSSGGYNEQFF
TGTGCCAGCAGTCATTCTAGCGGGGGATACAATGAGCAGTTCTTC
>-|TRBV11-3|TRBJ2-7|TRBD1
CASSLGTGFSEQYF
TGTGCCAGCAGCCTTGGGACAGGGTTTAGTGAGCAGTACTTC
>-|TRBV27|TRBJ2-1|TRBD2
CASSFIGTSGSDEQFF
TGTGCCAGCAGTTTTATTGGGACTAGCGGGAGTGATGAGCAGTTCTTC
>-|TRBV5-1|TRBJ2-7|TRBD2
CASNRDYSYEQYF
TGCGCCAGCAACCGGGACTATTCCTACGAGCAGTACTTC
>-|TRBV29-1|TRBJ2-4|-
CSVEMSAKNIQYF
TGCAGCGTGGAGATGAGCGCCAAAAACATTCAGTACTTC
>once|TRBV7-9|TRBJ1-3|-
CASSPILIQGPTGNTIYF
TGTGCCAGCAGCCCAATCCTCATACAGGGCCCAACTGGAAACACCATATATTTT
>-|TRBV28|TRBJ1-5|-
CASTQGGQPQHF
TGTGCCAGCACACAGGGCGGTCAGCCCCAGCATTTT
>-|TRBV4-1|TRBJ1-5|-
CASSQATVSNQPQHF
TGCGCCAGCAGCCAAGCGACAGTTAGCAATCAGCCCCAGCATTTT
>-|TRBV30|TRBJ1-3|TRBD1
CALDRVRGNTIYF
TGTGCCTTGGACAGGGTTCGCGGAAACACCATATATTTT
>-|TRBV29-1|TRBJ2-3|-
CSVPKPPTTDTQYF
TGCAGCGTCCCTAAGCCCCCTACCACAGATACGCAGTATTTT
>-|TRBV12-5|TRBJ1-3|-
CASGLVLRQSGNTIYF
TGTGCTAGTGGTTTGGTATTAAGACAAAGTGGAAACACCATATATTTT
>-|TRBV6-5|TRBJ1-2|TRBD1
CASSYSDRGRGVGYTF
TGTGCCAGCAGTTACTCTGACAGGGGCCGGGGCGTCGGCTACACCTTC
>-|TRBV4-2|TRBJ2-7|TRBD1
CASSQDGQGSSYEQYF
TGTGCCAGCAGCCAAGACGGACAGGGGAGCTCCTACGAGCAGTACTTC
>-|TRBV2|TRBJ2-7|TRBD2
CASRYPISGRSNEQYF
TGTGCCAGCAGGTACCCAATTAGCGGGAGGTCCAACGAGCAGTACTTC
>-|TRBV19|TRBJ2-7|TRBD2
CASSRASGSPSYEQYF
TGTGCCAGTAGTAGGGCTAGCGGGAGTCCCTCCTACGAGCAGTACTTC
>few|TRBV9|TRBJ1-6|-
CASSVAEGRGSPLHF
TGTGCCAGCAGCGTAGCTGAGGGGAGGGGATCACCCCTCCACTTT
>-|TRBV15|TRBJ2-3|TRBD2
CATSRGTSVGTDTQYF
TGTGCCACCAGCAGGGGAACTAGCGTAGGCACAGATACGCAGTATTTT
>-|TRBV5-1|TRBJ1-3|-
CASSSGFPPDTIYF
TGCGCCAGCAGCTCAGGCTTTCCTCCGGACACCATATATTTT
>-|TRBV9|TRBJ2-7|-
CASSVDAPFRDFNSYEQYF
TGTGCCAGCAGCGTAGATGCCCCGTTTCGGGACTTTAACTCCTACGAGCAGTACTTC
>-|TRBV5-5|TRBJ2-5|-
CASSRTVWETQYF
TGTGCCAGCAGTAGGACAGTATGGGAGACCCAGTACTTC
>once|TRBV9|TRBJ1-4|TRBD1
CASSSGQGNEKLFF
TGTGCCAGCAGCTCCGGACAGGGGAATGAAAAACTGTTTTTT
>-|TRBV27|TRBJ2-1|-
CASSLSEFPYNEQFF
TGTGCCAGCAGTTTGTCAGAATTTCCCTACAATGAGCAGTTCTTC
>once|TRBV28|TRBJ1-5|TRBD1
CASSLAQRDRVFSDQPQHF
TGTGCCAGCAGTTTAGCGCAGAGAGACAGGGTTTTTTCGGATCAGCCCCAGCATTTT
>-|TRBV5-3|TRBJ2-7|-
CARSWVAFPYEQYF
TGTGCCAGAAGCTGGGTAGCGTTTCCCTACGAGCAGTACTTC
>-|TRBV4-2|TRBJ2-7|-
CASSQDPGEQYF
TGTGCCAGCAGCCAAGATCCGGGCGAGCAGTACTTC
>few|TRBV2|TRBJ1-5|TRBD1
CASSATGGASRQPQHF
TGTGCCAGCAGCGCGACAGGGGGTGCATCGCGTCAGCCCCAGCATTTT
>-|TRBV6-6|TRBJ2-1|TRBD2
CASSVAGGPNEQFF
TGTGCCAGCAGTGTAGCGGGGGGACCCAATGAGCAGTTCTTC
>-|TRBV27|TRBJ2-2|-
CASSSQVYPTGELFF
TGTGCCAGCAGTTCACAGGTTTACCCCACCGGGGAGCTGTTTTTT
>-|TRBV4-1|TRBJ2-7|TRBD1
CASSQWTGSSYEQYF
TGCGCCAGCAGCCAGTGGACAGGGAGCTCCTACGAGCAGTACTTC
>once|TRBV6-4|TRBJ2-5|-
CASSAREQETQYF
TGTGCCAGCAGTGCGCGGGAACAAGAGACCCAGTACTTC
>-|TRBV9|TRBJ1-2|TRBD1
CASSKTGTGFYNYGYTF
TGTGCCAGCAGTAAAACCGGGACAGGGTTTTACAACTATGGCTACACCTTC
>-|TRBV4-1|TRBJ2-1|TRBD1
CASSLREDRDEYEQFF
TGCGCCAGCAGCCTGAGAGAGGACAGGGACGAGTATGAGCAGTTCTTC
>-|TRBV7-8|TRBJ2-1|TRBD1
CASSERDRGRGPEQFF
TGTGCCAGCAGCGAGCGGGACAGGGGGCGCGGGCCTGAGCAGTTCTTC
>-|TRBV27|TRBJ2-3|TRBD2
CASAFGLAGGDTQYF
TGTGCCAGCGCATTCGGACTAGCCGGGGGAGATACGCAGTATTTT
>-|TRBV10-3|TRBJ1-4|-
CAIADSSEKLFF
TGTGCCATTGCAGATTCCAGTGAAAAACTGTTTTTT